Listed below are T cell receptor beta chains from one sample, sequenced in a study of T and B cells in COVID-19 patients. Each CDR3 protein is one row after TCRdb ran MiXCR on the multiplex PCR reads. The top ten hold approximately 2% of the sample, which has tens of thousands of distinct CDR3 sequences, 25% to 35% seen once. Source material: blood. The source is a human donor who had recovered from COVID-19. CDR3s include the opening cysteine and the closing phenylalanine or tryptophan. A D gene is named only where the DNA matches it firmly. Where a row states a size, it is once, few, many or the class of an expanded clone; other rows omit it.

abundance,j_gene,v_gene,d_gene,CDR3nt,CDR3aa
few,TRBJ2-2,TRBV11-3,.,TGTGCCAGCAGCTTAGGAGGCGCAGGCCACACCGGGGAGCTGTTTTTT,CASSLGGAGHTGELFF
.,TRBJ1-2,TRBV12-3/TRBV12-4,TRBD1,TGTGCCAGCAGTCTTGACAGGGGGCGCAGTGGCTACACCTTC,CASSLDRGRSGYTF
.,TRBJ1-1,TRBV11-3,.,TGTGCCAGCAGTCGGACAGAAGGGGCTTTCTTT,CASSRTEGAFF
few,TRBJ1-1,TRBV27,.,TGTGCCAGCAGTTCACCGTTCATGGAAGCTTTCTTT,CASSSPFMEAFF
medium-sized,TRBJ2-3,TRBV18,.,TGTGCCAGCTCACCCCCAACGTTTACTGGATCCACAGATACGCAGTATTTT,CASSPPTFTGSTDTQYF
medium-sized,TRBJ2-3,TRBV6-5,.,TGTGCCAGCAGTAGGGGGACAGATACGCAGTATTTT,CASSRGTDTQYF
.,TRBJ2-7,TRBV27,.,TGTGCCAGCAGCCCCCCACCCCCCCACGAGCAGTACTTC,CASSPPPPHEQYF
many,TRBJ1-4,TRBV5-4,TRBD1,TGTGCCAGCAGCCAAGGGACAGGGAATGAAAAACTGTTTTTT,CASSQGTGNEKLFF
many,TRBJ2-5,TRBV5-5,.,TGTGCCAGCAGCTTGGTGGGGCAAGAGACCCAGTACTTC,CASSLVGQETQYF
.,TRBJ2-7,TRBV30,TRBD1,TGTGCCCGATCCGGGACAGGCCCCCCCTACGAGCAGTACTTC,CARSGTGPPYEQYF
medium-sized,TRBJ1-2,TRBV11-3,TRBD1,TGTGCCAGCAGCTTTCAGGGACAGGGGGCGCGGGGCTACACCTTC,CASSFQGQGARGYTF
medium-sized,TRBJ2-2,TRBV19,.,TGTGCCAGTAGTATAGGGCGGAACACCGGGGAGCTGTTTTTT,CASSIGRNTGELFF
once,TRBJ1-1,TRBV30,.,TGTGCCTGGAGTGTACGCGGCGCAGGCTCGGGGGGGATCGCTGAAGCTTTCTTT,CAWSVRGAGSGGIAEAFF
.,TRBJ2-7,TRBV5-1,.,TGCGCCAGCCAAAGCGGGGGACAGGATACCTACGAGCAGTACTTC,CASQSGGQDTYEQYF
.,TRBJ1-5,TRBV11-3,TRBD1,TGTGCCAGCAGTGGACCGGGACAGGGGCCCAATCAGCCCCAGCATTTT,CASSGPGQGPNQPQHF
few,TRBJ2-3,TRBV15,TRBD2,TGTGCCACCTCCCGAACTAGCGGGGGGGCCCGGCCAGATACGCAGTATTTT,CATSRTSGGARPDTQYF
few,TRBJ2-3,TRBV4-2,.,TGTGCCAGCAGCCAAGATGGGGGACTTGATACAGATACGCAGTATTTT,CASSQDGGLDTDTQYF
medium-sized,TRBJ2-1,TRBV19,.,TGTGCCAGTAGTATATGGGACAATGAGCAGTTCTTC,CASSIWDNEQFF
medium-sized,TRBJ2-1,TRBV27,TRBD1,TGTGCCAGCAGTTTTCGAAGGGGGCGATACAATGAGCAGTTCTTC,CASSFRRGRYNEQFF
medium-sized,TRBJ2-2,TRBV15,TRBD1,TGTGCCACCAGCGCGGACAGGGGCACCGGGGAGCTGTTTTTT,CATSADRGTGELFF
.,TRBJ2-3,TRBV4-2,.,TGTGCCAGCAGCCAAGATCCCACCCACCGGCAGCGAGCTAGCACAGATACGCAGTATTTT,CASSQDPTHRQRASTDTQYF
few,TRBJ1-4,TRBV6-1,.,TGTGCCAGCAGTGAATCAGGGCTGGGGGAAAAACTGTTTTTT,CASSESGLGEKLFF
.,TRBJ2-5,TRBV6-2/TRBV6-3,.,TGTGCCAGCAGTTACTTGGGCACGGTGGGGGAGACCCAGTACTTC,CASSYLGTVGETQYF
few,TRBJ2-5,TRBV7-9,.,TGTGCCAGCAGTCTCCCCGGGCTCTGGACCCAGTACTTC,CASSLPGLWTQYF
.,TRBJ1-5,TRBV5-1,.,TGCGCCAGCAGCTTAGGCAAAGATCAGCCCCAGCATTTT,CASSLGKDQPQHF
many,TRBJ2-2,TRBV15,TRBD2,TGTGCCACCAGCAGGGGGACTAGCGCCATCCCCGGGGAGCTGTTTTTT,CATSRGTSAIPGELFF
few,TRBJ1-2,TRBV18,.,TGTGCCAGCTCACAAACAGCGGACAGTCCTCCCTTTTCTAACTATGGCTACACCTTC,CASSQTADSPPFSNYGYTF
.,TRBJ1-2,TRBV18,.,TGTGCCAGCTCACCACAGGACAATAACTATGGCTACACCTTC,CASSPQDNNYGYTF
many,TRBJ2-5,TRBV30,.,TGTGCCTGGAGGAACCCAGGTAGCCAAGAGACCCAGTACTTC,CAWRNPGSQETQYF
.,TRBJ2-1,TRBV7-9,.,TGTGCCAGCGGCCACCCGACCACGGTCGAGCAGTTCTTC,CASGHPTTVEQFF
.,TRBJ1-1,TRBV27,.,TGTGCCAGTAGAACCCCAGCGAGGGGTGAAGCTTTCTTT,CASRTPARGEAFF
.,TRBJ2-1,TRBV5-4,TRBD1,TGTGCCAGCAGCTTGGAGGGGGCGCGGAATGAGCAGTTCTTC,CASSLEGARNEQFF
.,TRBJ2-5,TRBV6-5,TRBD2,TGTGCCAGCAGTTCGCACTTGACTAGCGGGGGAGAGACCCAGTACTTC,CASSSHLTSGGETQYF
.,TRBJ1-5,TRBV19,TRBD1,TGTGCCAGTAGTATTTCAGGGGGGGGTCAGCCCCAGCATTTT,CASSISGGGQPQHF
few,TRBJ2-1,TRBV5-1,TRBD2,TGCGCCAGCAGCTTAAGGGTAGCGGGGGCTCACGGGCAGTTCTTC,CASSLRVAGAHGQFF
many,TRBJ2-1,TRBV18,TRBD2,TGTGCCAGCTCGGTCCCTAGCGGGGGGGCCAACCATGAGCAGTTCTTC,CASSVPSGGANHEQFF
.,TRBJ1-5,TRBV6-5,.,TGTGCCAGCAGTCCGCGTCCAGGTCAGCCCCAGCATTTT,CASSPRPGQPQHF
medium-sized,TRBJ1-2,TRBV29-1,.,TGCAGCGTTGAAGAAGAGAACTATGGCTACACCTTC,CSVEEENYGYTF
few,TRBJ2-1,TRBV10-3,TRBD2,TGTGCCATCAGTGAGACTAGCGGGGGGAACAATGAGCAGTTCTTC,CAISETSGGNNEQFF
.,TRBJ2-7,TRBV18,.,TGTGCCAGCTCACTACACAGGGAGACCGTGCAGTACTTC,CASSLHRETVQYF
.,TRBJ2-1,TRBV12-3/TRBV12-4,TRBD1,TGTGCCAGCAGTGGGAGGACAGGGGATCGTGGTGAGCAGTTCTTC,CASSGRTGDRGEQFF
.,TRBJ1-2,TRBV12-3/TRBV12-4,.,TGTGCCAGCAGTTTAGAGGCAGGGAGGGCACGAGCGGGGGGCTACACCTTC,CASSLEAGRARAGGYTF
medium-sized,TRBJ2-7,TRBV19,.,TGTGCCAGTAGTATATGGCAGAACTCCTACGAGCAGTACTTC,CASSIWQNSYEQYF
few,TRBJ1-3,TRBV18,.,TGTGCCAGCTCACCACTAAGAATTGGAGGGCCCTACTCTGGAAACACCATATATTTT,CASSPLRIGGPYSGNTIYF
few,TRBJ2-2,TRBV5-1,TRBD1,TGCGCCAGCGGTGATCCGGGACAGGGGGCCACCGGGGAGCTGTTTTTT,CASGDPGQGATGELFF
many,TRBJ1-1,TRBV30,.,TGTGCCTGTCCGGGACCCGTTTCGCATGCTTTCTTT,CACPGPVSHAFF
medium-sized,TRBJ1-6,TRBV6-5,.,TGTGCCAGCAGTTCCCCCGGGGCAGGGAAACGGTCACCCCTCCACTTT,CASSSPGAGKRSPLHF
few,TRBJ2-5,TRBV5-6,.,TGTGCCAGCAGCTTGTCAGGAGGGGCTCGGGAGACCCAGTACTTC,CASSLSGGARETQYF
few,TRBJ1-2,TRBV15,TRBD1,TGTGCCACCAGCAGAGGGGAACGGGACAGACCCTATGGCTACACCTTC,CATSRGERDRPYGYTF
.,TRBJ2-5,TRBV13,.,TGTGCCAGCATCAGAGGGGGCAAGCGGGGCGAGACCCAGTACTTC,CASIRGGKRGETQYF
.,TRBJ1-5,TRBV19,.,TGTGCCAGTAGTATTGGTAGGGTTCGGGGATATCAGCCCCAGCATTTT,CASSIGRVRGYQPQHF
.,TRBJ2-3,TRBV5-6,.,TGTGCCAGCAGCCTCCTAAGCCGCGGCACAGATACGCAGTATTTT,CASSLLSRGTDTQYF
.,TRBJ2-1,TRBV28,TRBD2,TGTGCCAGCAGTTATAGCGGGCGGGACAATGAGCAGTTCTTC,CASSYSGRDNEQFF
few,TRBJ1-2,TRBV12-3/TRBV12-4,.,TGTGCCAGCAGATACAGGGATAGAGTATATGGCTACACCTTC,CASRYRDRVYGYTF
many,TRBJ2-5,TRBV29-1,.,TGCAGCGTTGAGGGGGGCTCAGAGACCCAGTACTTC,CSVEGGSETQYF